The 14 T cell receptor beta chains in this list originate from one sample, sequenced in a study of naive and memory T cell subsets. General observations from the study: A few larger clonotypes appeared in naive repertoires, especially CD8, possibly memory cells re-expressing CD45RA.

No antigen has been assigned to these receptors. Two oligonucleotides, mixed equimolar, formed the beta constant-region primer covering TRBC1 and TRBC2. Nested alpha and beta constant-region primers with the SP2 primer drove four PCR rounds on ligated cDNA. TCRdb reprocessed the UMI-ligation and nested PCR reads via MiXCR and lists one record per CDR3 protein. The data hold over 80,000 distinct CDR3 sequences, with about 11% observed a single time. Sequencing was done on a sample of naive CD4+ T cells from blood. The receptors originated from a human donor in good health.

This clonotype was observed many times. CDR3 protein: CASSRNERGGVQFF. The CDR3 coding sequence is TGTGCCAGCAGCCGAAATGAGCGGGGGGGCGTGCAGTTCTTC. This sequence joins TRBV2 and TRBJ2-1; 10 bases agree with TRBD2. The CDR3 totals 14 residues. The junction had 11 bases not matched to a gene; V was cut back by 6 bases and J by 12 bases. The germline V gene encodes CDR1 SNHLY and CDR2 FYNNEI.

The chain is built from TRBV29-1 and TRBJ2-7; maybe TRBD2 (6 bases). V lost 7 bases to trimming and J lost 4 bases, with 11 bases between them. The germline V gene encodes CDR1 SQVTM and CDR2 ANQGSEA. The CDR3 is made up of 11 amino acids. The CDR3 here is CSARGTYEQYF. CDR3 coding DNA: TGCAGCGCCCGTGGGACTTACGAGCAGTACTTC.

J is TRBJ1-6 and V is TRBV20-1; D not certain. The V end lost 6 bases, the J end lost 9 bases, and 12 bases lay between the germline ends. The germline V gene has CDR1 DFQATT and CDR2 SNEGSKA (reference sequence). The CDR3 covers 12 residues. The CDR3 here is CSARPSRSPLHF. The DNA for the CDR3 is TGCAGTGCGCGGCCCAGCCGTTCACCCCTCCACTTT.

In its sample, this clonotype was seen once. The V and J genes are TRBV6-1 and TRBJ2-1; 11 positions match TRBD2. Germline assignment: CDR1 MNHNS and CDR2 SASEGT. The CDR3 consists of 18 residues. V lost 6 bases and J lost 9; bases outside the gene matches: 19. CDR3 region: CASRLSSGRFLVQGEQFF. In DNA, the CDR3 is TGTGCCAGCAGGCTCTCTAGCGGGAGGTTTTTAGTTCAGGGTGAGCAGTTCTTC.

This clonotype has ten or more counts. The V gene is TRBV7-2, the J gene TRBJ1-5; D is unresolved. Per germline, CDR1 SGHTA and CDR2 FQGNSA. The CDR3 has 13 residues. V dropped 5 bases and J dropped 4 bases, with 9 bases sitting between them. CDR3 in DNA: TGTGCCAGCAGCGCGAGCGGAAATCAGCCCCAGCATTTT. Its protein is CASSASGNQPQHF.

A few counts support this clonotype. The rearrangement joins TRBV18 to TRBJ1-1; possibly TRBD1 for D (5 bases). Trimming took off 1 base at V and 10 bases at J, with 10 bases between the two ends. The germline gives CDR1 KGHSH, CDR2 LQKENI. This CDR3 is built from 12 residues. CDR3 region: CASSPQQGRAFF. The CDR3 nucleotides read TGTGCCAGCTCACCACAGCAGGGTAGAGCTTTCTTT.

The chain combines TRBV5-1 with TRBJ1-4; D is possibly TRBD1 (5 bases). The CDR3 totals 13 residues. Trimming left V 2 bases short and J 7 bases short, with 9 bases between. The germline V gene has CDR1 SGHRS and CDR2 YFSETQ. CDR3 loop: CASSFTGGEKLFF. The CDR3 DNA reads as TGCGCCAGCAGCTTTACAGGAGGTGAAAAACTGTTTTTT.

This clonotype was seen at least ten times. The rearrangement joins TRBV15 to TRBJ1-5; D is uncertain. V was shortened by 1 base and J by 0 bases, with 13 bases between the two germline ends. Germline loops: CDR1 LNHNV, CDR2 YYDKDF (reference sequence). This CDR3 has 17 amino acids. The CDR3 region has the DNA TGTGCCACCAGCAGAGTCCGCGCTGCGTATAGCAATCAGCCCCAGCATTTT. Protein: CATSRVRAAYSNQPQHF.

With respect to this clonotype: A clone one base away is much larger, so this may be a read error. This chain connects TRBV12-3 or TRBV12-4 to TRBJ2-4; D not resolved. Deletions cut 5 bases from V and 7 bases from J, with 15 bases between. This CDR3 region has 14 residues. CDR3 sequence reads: CASSPSGARNIQYF. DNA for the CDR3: TGTGCCAGCAGTCCTTCTGGAGCAAGGAACATTCAGTACTTC.

The CDR3 DNA sequence: TGTGCCACCGAAGGCGAGCAGTACTTC. As protein: CATEGEQYF. The J gene is TRBJ2-7, the V gene TRBV7-9; D is unclear. V was cut by 10 bases and J by 6 bases, with 7 bases left in between. CDR3 length: 9 amino acids. CDR1 is SEHNR, CDR2 FQNEAQ, per germline (reference sequence).

The CDR3 spells CASSLNRGLDPNTEAFF. The CDR3 DNA reads TGTGCCAGCAGCTTAAACAGGGGGCTAGATCCGAACACTGAAGCTTTCTTT. The rearrangement uses TRBV11-2 and TRBJ1-1, with 9 bases matching TRBD1. The V gene's germline CDR1 is SGHAT and CDR2 FQNNGV. The CDR3 totals 17 residues. The J segment lost 1 base and the V segment lost 2 bases, leaving 8 bases of the junction unmatched.

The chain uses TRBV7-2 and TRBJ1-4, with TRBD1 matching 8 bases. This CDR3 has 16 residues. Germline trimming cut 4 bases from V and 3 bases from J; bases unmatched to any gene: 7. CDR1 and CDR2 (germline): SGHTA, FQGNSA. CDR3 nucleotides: TGTGCCAGCAGCTATGACAGGGGAGGGTCTAATGAAAAACTGTTTTTT. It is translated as CASSYDRGGSNEKLFF.

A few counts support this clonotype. The DNA of the CDR3 is TGTGCCAGCTCCAAGCAACAGGGGGTGGGTCAGCCCCAGCATTTT. This sequence encodes CASSKQQGVGQPQHF. The V and J genes are TRBV6-1 and TRBJ1-5, with 8 bases lining up with TRBD1. CDR1 and CDR2 (germline): MNHNS, SASEGT. This CDR3 comprises 15 residues. The V segment lost 8 bases and the J segment 6 bases; nucleotides outside the gene matches: 12.

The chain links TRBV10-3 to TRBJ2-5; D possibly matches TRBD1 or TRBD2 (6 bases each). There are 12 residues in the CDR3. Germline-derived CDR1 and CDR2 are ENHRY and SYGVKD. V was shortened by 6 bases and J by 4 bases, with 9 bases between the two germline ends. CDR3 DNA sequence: TGTGCCATCAGCAGGGGAGGAGAGACCCAGTACTTC. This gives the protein CAISRGGETQYF.